This section outlines one T cell receptor beta chain sequence together with its context. What it binds is unknown. This sample is drawn from a study of cytomegalovirus exposure and HLA in healthy donors. Study outcomes and limitations: The authors later found HLA-associated TCR beta chains more clonally expanded than equally common others. Later analysis demonstrated an association between a missense DCLRE1C variant and TCR beta V- and J-gene trimming. Roughly even sequencing depth across donors was the assumption behind the presence/absence analyses.

PCR involved 60 Vbeta and 13 Jbeta primers. Profiled with immunoSEQ multiplex PCR; TCRdb holds only in-frame clones, not every one. This sample has approximately 140,000 clones, with 75% found just once. This TCR was sampled from a man aged 35 to 55 in good health and CMV-seronegative. The sequenced sample consisted of PBMCs.

In DNA, the CDR3 is TGTGCCAGCAGCTTGGAGGGGCGCGACCCCGCGAACACCGGGGAGCTGTTTTTT. Residues: CASSLEGRDPANTGELFF. The chain links TRBV5-8 to TRBJ2-2; tentative D call: TRBD1 (5 bases). CDR3 length equals 18 residues. Germline loops: CDR1 SGHTS, CDR2 YDEGEE. Between the trimmed V and J ends, which lost 0 bases and 0 bases, there was a span of 15 bases.